Following are 25 T cell receptor beta chains from one sample sequenced in a study of blood T cell repertoires in COVID-19. Profiling relied on immunoSEQ multiplex PCR, and the TCRdb table lists in-frame clones only, not all of them. Of over 150,000 clones listed, 85% to 90% are singletons. The sequenced sample consisted of peripheral blood. The source of these receptors is a woman in her 70s with COVID-19, enrolled during active disease.

This chain's CDR3 is CASSRGQKTYEQYF. In DNA, the CDR3 is TGTGCCAGCAGCCGAGGACAAAAGACCTACGAGCAGTACTTC. V usage is TRBV5-8 and J usage is TRBJ2-7, with D perhaps TRBD1 (5 bases). V lost 4 bases and J lost 2, with 13 bases in between. The CDR3 has 14 amino acids. The V gene's germline CDR1 is SGHTS and CDR2 YDEGEE.

The rearrangement joins TRBV29-1 to TRBJ2-4; 8 nucleotides align to TRBD2. Trimming cost V 4 bases and J 3 bases; bases outside gene matches: 5. The CDR3 covers 14 residues. Germline assignment: CDR1 SQVTM and CDR2 ANQGSEA. Here the CDR3 reads CSVGGSGDKNIQYF. The CDR3 DNA sequence: TGCAGCGTTGGAGGTAGCGGGGACAAAAACATTCAGTACTTC.

The genes are TRBV28 and TRBJ1-4; 7 positions match TRBD1. J gave up 7 bases and V 4 bases, and 6 bases lay outside the gene matches. Germline V gene lookup returns CDR1 MDHEN and CDR2 SYDVKM. The length of the CDR3 is 14 residues. CDR3 region: CASSSTGEAEKLFF. CDR3 bases: TGTGCCAGCAGTTCCACAGGGGAGGCTGAAAAACTGTTTTTT.

J is TRBJ2-7 and V is TRBV7-9, with a tentative D call TRBD2 (6 bases). From germline, CDR1 is SEHNR and CDR2 FQNEAQ (reference sequence). CDR3 length: 12 amino acids. Trimming removed 4 bases at V and 4 bases at J, with 8 bases between. The chain's CDR3 is CASSSGLYEQYF. Here the CDR3 DNA reads TGTGCCAGCAGCTCAGGACTATACGAGCAGTACTTC. The full variable domain, with the rest looked up from reference TRBV7-9 and TRBJ2-7, is DTGVSQNPRHKITKRGQNVTFRCDPISEHNRLYWYRQTLGQGPEFLTYFQNEAQLEKSRLLSDRFSAERPKGSFSTLEIQRTEQGDSAMYLCASSSGLYEQYFGPGTRLTVT.

The gene calls are TRBV5-1 and TRBJ1-1, with 7 bases lining up with TRBD1. This CDR3 has 16 amino acids. V was clipped by 4 bases and J by 0 bases; unmatched bases: 9. The germline V gene encodes CDR1 SGHRS and CDR2 YFSETQ. The chain's CDR3 is CASSRGQDLMNTEAFF. In DNA form, the CDR3 reads TGCGCCAGCAGCCGTGGACAGGACCTAATGAACACTGAAGCTTTCTTT.

The J gene is TRBJ2-5, the V gene TRBV4-1; TRBD1 is a possible D gene (6 bases). The CDR3 has 13 amino acids. Per germline, CDR1 MGHRA and CDR2 YSYEKL. V lost 0 bases and J 7 bases, leaving 9 bases between the germline ends. In DNA, the CDR3 is TGCGCCAGCAGCCAAGACAGGGGTCGGACCCAGTACTTC. This translates into CASSQDRGRTQYF.

The chain's CDR3 is CSASAEEGGYTF. The CDR3 DNA is TGCAGTGCTAGTGCGGAGGAGGGTGGCTACACCTTC. The gene calls are TRBV20-1 and TRBJ1-2; D remains unclear. This CDR3 spans 12 amino acids. Germline V gene lookup returns CDR1 DFQATT and CDR2 SNEGSKA (reference sequence). Trimming removed 3 bases at V and 7 bases at J, with 12 bases between.

The chain is built from TRBV4-1 and TRBJ2-3, with 13 bases fitting TRBD2. J lost 3 bases, V lost 3 bases, and 9 bases had no gene match. CDR1 is MGHRA, CDR2 YSYEKL, per germline. The CDR3 has 18 amino acids. CDR3 loop: CASSQGGTSGGGTDTQYF. The CDR3 DNA is TGCGCCAGCAGCCAGGGTGGAACTAGCGGGGGGGGGACAGATACGCAGTATTTT.

This sequence joins TRBV5-6 and TRBJ1-5; D may be TRBD1 (6 bases). The V end lost 4 bases, the J end lost 5 bases, and 16 bases lay between the germline ends. Germline lookup yields CDR1 SGHDT and CDR2 YYEEEE. This CDR3 region has 15 residues. The CDR3 sequence is CASSKGRGLHQPQHF. CDR3 DNA sequence: TGTGCCAGCAGCAAGGGCAGGGGCCTCCATCAGCCCCAGCATTTT.

The genes are TRBV5-6 and TRBJ1-1; 9 bases are a match to TRBD1. CDR1 and CDR2 from the germline V gene are SGHDT and YYEEEE. CDR3 size: 17 residues. V lost 4 bases to trimming and J lost 3 bases; unmatched junction nucleotides: 13. The CDR3 loop reads CASSHFRGTGSYTEAFF. Here the CDR3 DNA reads TGTGCCAGCAGCCATTTTCGAGGGACAGGGTCTTACACTGAAGCTTTCTTT.

DNA for the CDR3: TGTGCCAGCAACCTTAGAACAACAGCTAATTCACCCCTCCACTTT. Protein: CASNLRTTANSPLHF. This chain joins TRBV7-8 and TRBJ1-6; D unresolved. Germline CDR1 reads SGHVS; CDR2 reads FQNEAQ. CDR3 length: 15 residues. V was cut by 7 bases and J by 6 bases, with 16 bases left in between.

The chain employs TRBV11-2 and TRBJ2-7; tentatively, D is TRBD1 (5 bases). The germline V and J ends were trimmed by 2 bases and 0 bases, with 11 bases remaining between them. In germline, CDR1 is SGHAT, CDR2 FQNNGV. CDR3 size: 15 residues. The CDR3: CASSLWTSSSYEQYF. CDR3 bases: TGTGCCAGCAGCTTATGGACATCTAGCTCCTACGAGCAGTACTTC.

This CDR3 is CASSVVGGGGDAFF. As DNA, the CDR3 is TGTGCCAGCAGCGTAGTAGGAGGAGGTGGTGACGCTTTCTTT. The rearrangement uses TRBV9 and TRBJ1-1; D uncertain. The germline V gene encodes CDR1 SGDLS and CDR2 YYNGEE. Trimming cost V 0 bases and J 11 bases, with 17 bases left between them. The CDR3 runs to 14 residues.

Here the CDR3 DNA reads TGTGCCAGCAGCCCGCAGGCCAGTGAAGCTTTCTTT. Encoded protein: CASSPQASEAFF. The V and J genes are TRBV11-2 and TRBJ1-1; D unclear. V lost 5 bases and J lost 7, with 11 bases in between. CDR1 and CDR2 from the germline V gene are SGHAT and FQNNGV. The CDR3 consists of 12 residues.

The chain is built from TRBV19 and TRBJ1-2, with D possibly being TRBD1 (6 bases). This CDR3 is built from 13 residues. Trimming removed 5 bases at V and 8 bases at J, with 15 bases between. The germline V gene has CDR1 LNHDA and CDR2 SQIVND (reference sequence). CDR3 bases: TGTGCCAGTAGTGGGGCAGGGGCCGGAGGCTACACCTTC. This sequence encodes CASSGAGAGGYTF.

The CDR3 DNA is TGTGCCAGTAGTGTGCAGGGGACCGAGGTCTATGGCTACACCTTC. It specifies CASSVQGTEVYGYTF. This chain joins TRBV19 and TRBJ1-2, with a tentative D call TRBD1 (6 bases). The CDR3 runs to 15 residues. Germline assignment: CDR1 LNHDA and CDR2 SQIVND (reference sequence). V lost 5 bases, J lost 4 bases, and 17 bases lay in between.

The chain joins TRBV7-9 to TRBJ1-2; D uncertain. Germline CDR1 is SEHNR and CDR2 is FQNEAQ (reference sequence). The CDR3 has 16 residues. V was cut by 0 bases and J by 3 bases, with 14 bases left in between. The CDR3 region is CASSLAGGGVDYGYTF. The CDR3, as DNA: TGTGCCAGCAGCTTAGCAGGTGGAGGAGTTGACTATGGCTACACCTTC.

J is TRBJ2-5 and V is TRBV27; no clear D gene. The CDR3 is 13 amino acids. Germline-derived CDR1 and CDR2 are MNHEY and SMNVEV (reference sequence). V lost 5 bases to trimming and J lost 0 bases, with 7 bases between them. For the CDR3, the DNA is TGTGCCAGCAGTCCCCCGTACCAAGAGACCCAGTACTTC. Amino acids: CASSPPYQETQYF.

This clone was seen once. This rearrangement joins TRBV2 to TRBJ1-2; D not resolved. Germline V gene sequence: CDR1 SNHLY, CDR2 FYNNEI. This CDR3 spans 14 amino acids. V dropped 0 bases and J dropped 2 bases, with 7 bases sitting between them. As DNA, the CDR3 is TGTGCCAGCAGTGAAGCTGGAGAAAACTATGGCTACACCTTC. Translation: CASSEAGENYGYTF. The variable domain in full, completed from reference TRBV2 and TRBJ1-2, reads EPEVTQTPSHQVTQMGQEVILRCVPISNHLYFYWYRQILGQKVEFLVSFYNNEISEKSEIFDDQFSVERPDGSNFTLKIRSTKLEDSAMYFCASSEAGENYGYTFGSGTRLTVV.

The V and J genes are TRBV6-6 and TRBJ2-7; 7 bases fit TRBD1. The germline CDR1 and CDR2 sequences are MNHNY and SVGAGI (reference sequence). V trimming: 6 bases; J trimming: 5 bases; junction bases outside the gene matches: 10. The CDR3 runs 14 residues. DNA for the CDR3: TGTGCCAGCAGAAAGACAGGGATAGTCCACGAGCAGTACTTC. Its protein product is CASRKTGIVHEQYF.

The rearrangement joins TRBV2 to TRBJ1-5; tentative D call: TRBD1 (6 bases). V shed 6 bases and J shed 5 bases, with 11 bases lying between them. The CDR3 has 13 amino acids. Germline CDR1 SNHLY, CDR2 FYNNEI. CDR3 DNA sequence: TGTGCCAGCAGGGACAGTATTCATCAGCCCCAGCATTTT. As protein: CASRDSIHQPQHF.

The genes are TRBV19 and TRBJ1-1; D unclear. Germline V gene lookup returns CDR1 LNHDA and CDR2 SQIVND (reference sequence). This CDR3 has 15 amino acids. V dropped 5 bases and J dropped 0 bases, with 13 bases sitting between them. This chain's CDR3 is CASSPTYLMNTEAFF. In DNA form, the CDR3 reads TGTGCCAGTAGTCCAACCTACCTTATGAACACTGAAGCTTTCTTT.

This chain connects TRBV6-6 to TRBJ1-5; 9 positions match TRBD1. The J segment lost 9 bases and the V segment lost 7 bases, leaving 10 bases of the junction unmatched. Germline V gene data show CDR1 as MNHNY and CDR2 as SVGAGI (reference sequence). This CDR3 has 14 residues. The CDR3 coding sequence is TGTGCCAGCATCCCGGGACAGGGAAGCGGGCCCCAGCATTTT. Amino acids: CASIPGQGSGPQHF.

This clone showed up just once. The CDR3 here is CASSLGIAGARETQYF. CDR3 bases: TGCGCCAGCAGCTTGGGGATAGCGGGGGCTCGAGAGACCCAGTACTTC. V is TRBV5-1 and J is TRBJ2-5, with 9 positions matching TRBD2. The CDR3 runs 16 residues. Unmatched junction bases numbered 7, after V lost 0 bases and J lost 4 bases. Germline lookup yields CDR1 SGHRS and CDR2 YFSETQ.

The genes are TRBV30 and TRBJ2-5; 15 positions match TRBD2. The junction had 10 bases not matched to a gene; V was cut back by 8 bases and J by 0 bases. CDR3 length equals 17 residues. The germline V gene has CDR1 GTSNPN and CDR2 SVGIG (reference sequence). This CDR3 reads CALAGTSGGSHQETQYF. In DNA, the CDR3 is TGTGCCCTAGCCGGGACTAGCGGGGGGTCCCACCAAGAGACCCAGTACTTC.